These 10 T cell receptor beta chains came from one sample sequenced in a study of blood T cell repertoires in COVID-19 (TCRdb year 2020). The method behind the library was the immunoSEQ multiplex PCR assay. Here the immuneACCESS table is served through TCRdb, limited to in-frame sequences with V and J called. Missing clones are a known gap in these copies; in checked studies unresolved V genes cover under half, and the rest lacks a known reason. Here the sample has approximately 100,000 clones; roughly two thirds occur a single time. The ten top clones hold around 6.3% of the sample. The material sequenced was peripheral blood. The receptor source for this set is a man older than 75 with acute or convalescent COVID-19.

The chain employs TRBV12-5 and TRBJ2-1, with D unresolved. Per the germline V gene, CDR1 is LGHNT and CDR2 is FRNRAP. Deletions cut 1 base from V and 6 bases from J, with 4 bases between. CDR3 length: 12 residues. The CDR3 reads CASGLGRNEQFF. CDR3 in DNA: TGTGCTAGTGGTTTGGGTCGCAATGAGCAGTTCTTC.

This chain joins TRBV19 and TRBJ1-5, with TRBD1 as a possible D gene (6 bases). The CDR3 extends over 13 amino acids. Trimming cost V 6 bases and J 4 bases, with 10 bases left between them. Looked up from germline, CDR1 is LNHDA and CDR2 is SQIVND (reference sequence). The CDR3 region has the DNA TGTGCCAGTAGCACGGACAGAAATCAGCCCCAGCATTTT. It yields the protein CASSTDRNQPQHF.

V is TRBV4-2 and J is TRBJ2-7; 9 bases map to TRBD2. V lost 3 bases, J lost 2 bases, and 8 bases stayed unmatched. There are 16 residues in the CDR3. Germline loops: CDR1 LGHNA, CDR2 YNFKEQ. This chain's CDR3 is CASSQQTSGLAYEQYF. The CDR3 DNA reads TGTGCCAGCAGCCAGCAGACTAGCGGATTAGCCTACGAGCAGTACTTC.

This rearrangement joins TRBV19 to TRBJ1-6, with D possibly matching TRBD1 (5 bases). V was clipped by 8 bases and J by 4 bases, with 12 bases between them. Germline-derived CDR1 and CDR2 are LNHDA and SQIVND (reference sequence). The CDR3 has 14 residues. The CDR3 sequence: CASSRQPYNSPLHF. The CDR3 DNA is TGTGCCAGTTCCAGACAGCCGTATAATTCACCCCTCCACTTT.

The J gene is TRBJ2-3, the V gene TRBV6-5; TRBD1 is a possible D gene (5 bases). The CDR3 contains 14 residues. Trimming pared 6 bases from V and 2 bases from J, leaving 12 bases between. Germline values: CDR1 MNHEY, CDR2 SVGAGI. CDR3 DNA sequence: TGTGCCAGCAGAACAGGTTCCGACACAGATACGCAGTATTTT. Translating gives CASRTGSDTDTQYF.

This clone was found once. The chain is built from TRBV12-5 and TRBJ2-3; D uncertain. Germline CDR1 and CDR2: LGHNT and FRNRAP. The CDR3 has 12 residues. V dropped 6 bases and J dropped 4 bases, with 8 bases sitting between them. This CDR3 is CASGYLADTQYF. Written as DNA, the CDR3 is TGTGCTAGTGGCTACCTCGCAGATACGCAGTATTTT.

This rearrangement joins TRBV28 to TRBJ2-7; 11 bases fit TRBD2. The germline CDR1 and CDR2 sequences are MDHEN and SYDVKM. The ends lost 6 bases at V and 2 bases at J; junction bases unmatched: 9. This CDR3 is 16 amino acids long. CDR3 bases: TGTGCCAGCAGACGAACGACTAGCGGGACAACCTACGAGCAGTACTTC. This codes for CASRRTTSGTTYEQYF.

The chain joins TRBV6-5 to TRBJ2-7; 13 bases match TRBD2. This CDR3 comprises 15 residues. Germline values: CDR1 MNHEY, CDR2 SVGAGI. V shed 7 bases, J shed 2 bases, and the junction held 5 bases outside the gene matches. The CDR3 DNA sequence: TGTGCCAGCACTAGGACTAGCGGGGGAACCTACGAGCAGTACTTC. This encodes CASTRTSGGTYEQYF.

V gene TRBV29-1 combines with J gene TRBJ2-2; D is perhaps TRBD2 (6 bases). The V gene lost 5 bases and the J gene lost 3 bases, with 16 bases spanning the gap. This CDR3 is built from 15 residues. Germline assignment: CDR1 SQVTM and CDR2 ANQGSEA. CDR3 DNA: TGCAGCGTTCGTCCCCCGGGACTTTACACCGGGGAGCTGTTTTTT. It translates to CSVRPPGLYTGELFF.

The chain has TRBV20-1 and TRBJ2-7; D uncertain. CDR1 DFQATT and CDR2 SNEGSKA come from the germline V gene (reference sequence). V dropped 5 bases and J dropped 12 bases, with 17 bases sitting between them. The CDR3 length is 11 residues. The DNA for the CDR3 is TGCAGTGCTCCCCAAGATCAACATTCGTACTTC. Encoded protein: CSAPQDQHSYF.